Listed here are 22 T cell receptor beta chains from one sample, sequenced in a study of quantifying T cell responses using KT2 cells. Across the whole study: TCR alpha and beta constant-region primers primed reverse transcription of RNA.

The cDNA 3' end received a ligated oligonucleotide with a UMI. The first PCR ran roughly 4 cycles with an equimolar RC1.1 and RC1.2 beta primer mix. MiXCR, applied by TCRdb to the UMI-ligation and nested PCR reads, yields one record per CDR3 protein. The repertoire has tens of thousands of distinct CDR3 sequences, 7.3% of them found once; the top ten carry more than 15%. Sequences were obtained from PBMCs spiked with cells of the T cell clone KT2. The source of these receptors is a human donor.

The rearrangement links TRBV20-1 to TRBJ2-5; D might be TRBD1 (5 bases). CDR1 is DFQATT, CDR2 SNEGSKA, per germline (reference sequence). The CDR3 extends over 15 amino acids. Between the trimmed V and J ends, which lost 0 bases and 1 base, there was a span of 12 bases. CDR3 amino acids: CSARDSRDFQETQYF. CDR3 sequence (DNA): TGCAGTGCTAGAGATAGCAGGGATTTCCAAGAGACCCAGTACTTC.

On this clonotype: A single base separates this from a much larger clone, so it may be a read error. CDR3 loop: CASSISGGDYEQYF. DNA of the CDR3: TGTGCCAGCAGCATTAGCGGGGGAGACTACGAGCAGTACTTC. The rearrangement joins TRBV7-2 to TRBJ2-7; TRBD2 matches 9 bases. The CDR3 runs to 14 residues. V lost 5 bases and J lost 3; bases outside the gene matches: 5. Germline CDR1 is SGHTA and CDR2 is FQGNSA.

This clonotype was detected only a few times. This chain uses TRBV12-3 or TRBV12-4 with TRBJ1-2; TRBD1 aligns across 10 bases. The ends lost 6 bases at V and 0 bases at J; junction bases unmatched: 7. The CDR3 runs to 16 residues. CDR3 sequence: CASRRTGGITNYGYTF. For the CDR3, the DNA is TGTGCCAGCAGACGGACAGGGGGAATAACTAACTATGGCTACACCTTC.

This clonotype was recorded only once. A read error may explain this, as a much larger clone is one base away. The chain carries TRBV20-1 and TRBJ1-2; 8 bases match TRBD1. This CDR3 contains 12 residues. The germline CDR1 and CDR2 sequences are DFQATT and SNEGSKA (reference sequence). The CDR3 nucleotides read TGCAGTGTTCGACAGGGGACCTATGGCTACAACTTC. The encoded protein is CSVRQGTYGYNF.

This clonotype was seen a few times. This chain connects TRBV6-5 to TRBJ2-5, with D perhaps TRBD1 (5 bases). The CDR3 loop spans 14 amino acids. The V end was cut by 6 bases, the J end by 4 bases, with 15 bases between. Germline V gene data show CDR1 as MNHEY and CDR2 as SVGAGI. CDR3 nucleotide sequence: TGTGCCAGCAGCCAACCACGGACAACAGAGACCCAGTACTTC. Its protein product is CASSQPRTTETQYF.

In its sample, this clonotype was seen a few times. The V gene is TRBV20-1, the J gene TRBJ2-3; 8 bases line up with TRBD2. CDR3 length equals 14 residues. Germline trimming cut 1 base from V and 3 bases from J; bases unmatched to any gene: 3. The V gene's germline CDR1 is DFQATT and CDR2 SNEGSKA (reference sequence). CDR3 sequence reads: CSARVTSGTDTQYF. DNA for the CDR3: TGCAGTGCTAGAGTTACTAGCGGTACAGATACGCAGTATTTT.

This clonotype has a count of ten or more. This sequence joins TRBV12-3 or TRBV12-4 and TRBJ2-2; D ambiguous. The CDR3 consists of 12 residues. Trimming took 3 bases from V and 6 from J, leaving 5 bases between them. CDR3 sequence: CASSLSAGELFF. The CDR3 DNA reads TGTGCCAGCAGTTTGTCCGCCGGGGAGCTGTTTTTT.

There are many counts of this clonotype. V usage is TRBV2 and J usage is TRBJ2-3, with TRBD2 matching 7 bases. Germline-derived CDR1 and CDR2 are SNHLY and FYNNEI. CDR3 length: 15 amino acids. Trimming removed 8 bases from V and 0 bases from J; junction bases left unmatched: 8. CDR3 nucleotide sequence: TGTGCCAGCCGGAGGGAGGGGCTCAGCACAGATACGCAGTATTTT. Translated: CASRREGLSTDTQYF.

This clonotype was seen ten or more times. The V gene is TRBV10-2, the J gene TRBJ2-7; D is possibly TRBD2 (5 bases). The ends were cut back, 0 bases at V and 0 bases at J, with 12 bases in the middle. This CDR3 has 16 residues. The germline V gene encodes CDR1 WSHSY and CDR2 SAAADI. The CDR3 is CASSESGEGVSYEQYF. The CDR3 DNA sequence: TGCGCCAGCAGTGAGTCTGGTGAGGGAGTCTCCTACGAGCAGTACTTC.

A few counts support this clonotype. V usage is TRBV29-1 and J usage is TRBJ1-2; D uncertain. The CDR3 is 14 residues long. V dropped 1 base and J dropped 2 bases, with 11 bases sitting between them. The germline CDR1 and CDR2 sequences are SQVTM and ANQGSEA. For the CDR3, the DNA is TGCAGCGTTGAAGGGACTCCCGAAAACTATGGCTACACCTTC. Encoded protein: CSVEGTPENYGYTF. The variable domain in full, completed from reference TRBV29-1 and TRBJ1-2, reads SAVISQKPSRDICQRGTSLTIQCQVDSQVTMMFWYRQQPGQSLTLIATANQGSEATYESGFVIDKFPISRPNLTFSTLTVSNMSPEDSSIYLCSVEGTPENYGYTFGSGTRLTVV.

The V gene is TRBV27, the J gene TRBJ2-3; D uncertain. Looked up from germline, CDR1 is MNHEY and CDR2 is SMNVEV (reference sequence). Trimming removed 5 bases from V and 4 bases from J, with 10 bases in between. This CDR3 is built from 13 residues. Here the CDR3 reads CASSPDCPDTQYF. CDR3 coding DNA: TGTGCCAGCAGTCCTGACTGCCCAGATACGCAGTATTTT.

This clonotype appeared many times. V is TRBV10-3 and J is TRBJ2-7; perhaps TRBD2 as D (5 bases). Germline V CDR1 and CDR2: ENHRY, SYGVKD. The CDR3 is made up of 15 amino acids. Trimming removed 6 bases from V and 0 bases from J, with 15 bases in between. CDR3 nucleotides: TGTGCCATCAGAAATAAAAGCGGCCACTCCTACGAGCAGTACTTC. It is translated as CAIRNKSGHSYEQYF.

This clonotype was seen many times. V and J are TRBV20-1 and TRBJ1-5; D not resolved. The CDR3 length is 12 residues. V dropped 6 bases and J dropped 7 bases, with 13 bases sitting between them. From germline, CDR1 is DFQATT and CDR2 SNEGSKA (reference sequence). CDR3 protein: CSAYSQNQPQHF. As DNA, the CDR3 is TGCAGTGCCTACTCCCAAAACCAGCCCCAGCATTTT.

This clonotype was observed at least ten times. The genes are TRBV21-1 and TRBJ2-1; TRBD1 is the table's D call, not checked against the DNA. TRBV21-1 is assigned pseudogene status. This CDR3 is built from 11 residues. The chain's CDR3 is CASTLVTEQFF. The CDR3 DNA reads as TGTGCCAGCACCCTTGTCACAGAGCAGTTCTTC.

V and J are TRBV7-9 and TRBJ2-2; TRBD1 or TRBD2 may be the D gene (5 bases each). The CDR3 spans 13 residues. CDR1 is SEHNR and CDR2 is FQNEAQ in the germline V gene (reference sequence). V was pared by 5 bases and J by 4 bases, with 8 bases between. Here the CDR3 DNA reads TGTGCCAGCAGCCCGGGGACCACCGGGGAGCTGTTTTTT. Residues: CASSPGTTGELFF.

The sample holds many counts of this clonotype. The rearrangement uses TRBV7-8 and TRBJ2-5, with no clear D. The germline gives CDR1 SGHVS, CDR2 FQNEAQ. The CDR3 contains 14 residues. V was pared by 1 base and J by 7 bases, with 13 bases between. The CDR3 DNA reads TGTGCCAGCAGCTTAGGGGTGGATTCAGGGACCCAGTACTTC. This gives the protein CASSLGVDSGTQYF.

In the case of this clonotype: An end of the junction differs from the germline gene, which may be a read error. The chain recombines TRBV20-1 with TRBJ2-7; 9 bases fit TRBD2. The CDR3 is made up of 12 amino acids. CDR1 and CDR2 from the germline V gene are DFQATT and SNEGSKA (reference sequence). The CDR3 nucleotides read TGCTGTGCTAGCGGGACACTCTACGAGCAGTACTTC. Protein product: CCASGTLYEQYF.

Only a few counts were recorded for this clonotype. V usage is TRBV20-1 and J usage is TRBJ2-1; maybe TRBD1 (5 bases). Germline CDR1 is DFQATT and CDR2 is SNEGSKA (reference sequence). CDR3 size: 14 residues. Trimming removed 0 bases from V and 5 bases from J, with 11 bases in between. The CDR3, as DNA: TGCAGTGCTAGAGATCCCCAGGGTCACAATGAGCAGTTCTTC. Amino acid sequence: CSARDPQGHNEQFF.

This clonotype has a count of ten or more. The chain couples TRBV7-9 to TRBJ2-7; the D is unclear. This CDR3 is built from 13 residues. Germline V gives CDR1 SEHNR, CDR2 FQNEAQ (reference sequence). V shed 2 bases and J shed 6 bases, with 11 bases lying between them. CDR3 region: CASSLTSWGEQYF. CDR3 sequence (DNA): TGTGCCAGCAGCTTAACGTCGTGGGGCGAGCAGTACTTC.

This clonotype has more than one count but fewer than ten. This rearrangement joins TRBV20-1 to TRBJ1-5; possible D gene TRBD1, 5 bases. Germline V lookup: CDR1 DFQATT, CDR2 SNEGSKA (reference sequence). CDR3 length: 14 amino acids. V was cut by 3 bases and J by 6 bases, with 15 bases left in between. The CDR3 spells CSASDPTGGQPQHF. The CDR3, as DNA: TGCAGTGCTAGTGATCCCACAGGAGGTCAGCCCCAGCATTTT.

The table lists this clonotype with many counts. The rearrangement uses TRBV5-6 and TRBJ1-1; D ambiguous. The ends were cut back, 3 bases at V and 10 bases at J, with 22 bases in the middle. CDR1 is SGHDT and CDR2 is YYEEEE in the germline V gene. There are 15 residues in the CDR3. The CDR3 sequence: CASSSRVGPAPSAFF. The CDR3 nucleotides read TGTGCCAGCAGCTCGCGAGTGGGCCCTGCCCCCTCAGCTTTCTTT.

The chain has TRBV7-9 and TRBJ2-3, with 11 bases that match TRBD2. The CDR3 runs to 15 residues. CDR1 SEHNR and CDR2 FQNEAQ come from the germline V gene (reference sequence). Trimming removed 7 bases from V and 9 bases from J; junction bases left unmatched: 12. The CDR3 coding sequence is TGTGCCAGCACCGGCGAGGTAGCGGGAGGGCTAACGCAGTATTTT. Protein product: CASTGEVAGGLTQYF.